The 23 T cell receptor beta chains listed next were all sequenced from one sample in a study of T cell clonality in common variable immunodeficiency. The method was immunoSEQ multiplex PCR; TCRdb's version includes in-frame clones alone and lacks a portion of them. The sample contains roughly 50,000 clones, none occurring once; approximately 3% lies in the top ten. Sequencing was performed on peripheral blood mononuclear cells. These receptors were collected from a person aged 18-69 years in good health.

This clone was seen repeatedly, ten times or more. The observed sequence ends 3 residues before the CDR3 terminus, with the missing tail filled in from the germline J gene. V gene TRBV19 combines with J gene TRBJ1-1, with 7 bases aligning to TRBD1. Germline CDR1 is LNHDA and CDR2 is SQIVND (reference sequence). The CDR3 has 15 residues. V dropped 4 bases and J dropped 0; count of bases not matched to a gene: 5. CDR3 bases read: TGTGCCAGTAGTAAAACCGGGACAGTGAACACTGAA. It is translated as CASSKTGTVNTE. The full CDR3 protein is CASSKTGTVNTEAFF. Together with reference TRBV19 and TRBJ1-1, the CDR3 gives the full variable domain: DGGITQSPKYLFRKEGQNVTLSCEQNLNHDAMYWYRQDPGQGLRLIYYSQIVNDFQKGDIAEGYSVSREKKESFPLTVTSAQKNPTAFYLCASSKTGTVNTEAFFGQGTRLTVV.

This clone was recorded at least ten times. Incomplete CDR3 DNA: TGTGCCAGCAGCCCCGGGACACTAGTTTATGGC. Amino acids: CASSPGTLVYG. The full-length CDR3 reads as CASSPGTLVYGYTF. This chain joins TRBV11-2 and TRBJ1-2, with D tentatively TRBD1 (6 bases). Read coverage stops 3 residues before the CDR3 terminus; the germline J gene supplies the remainder. Germline V gene data show CDR1 as SGHAT and CDR2 as FQNNGV. The V gene lost 5 bases and the J gene lost 5 bases, with 15 bases spanning the gap. This CDR3 has 14 residues.

This clone came up many times. From the germline J gene comes the end of the CDR3, since the read stops 3 residues before it. This chain uses TRBV30 with TRBJ1-4, with 12 bases lining up with TRBD1. Germline V lookup: CDR1 GTSNPN, CDR2 SVGIG (reference sequence). CDR3 size: 13 residues. V gave up 5 bases and J gave up 6 bases; unmatched junction bases: 1. The sequenced CDR3 bases are TGTGCCTGGGGGACAGGGGGCGATGAAAAA. This encodes CAWGTGGDEK. The whole CDR3 sequence is CAWGTGGDEKLFF.

This clone was seen a handful of times. The read ends 3 residues before the CDR3 terminus; that terminus is restored from the germline J gene. The V and J genes are TRBV19 and TRBJ2-2; D remains ambiguous. The germline V gene has CDR1 LNHDA and CDR2 SQIVND (reference sequence). There are 15 residues in the CDR3. Partial CDR3 DNA: TGTGCCAGTAGTATTGGCCCGTCAACTAATGAAAAG. Protein: CASSIGPSTNEK. In full, the CDR3 is CASSIGPSTNEKLFF.

This clone was observed many times. The observed sequence ends 3 residues before the CDR3 terminus, with the missing tail filled in from the germline J gene. V usage is TRBV19 and J usage is TRBJ2-5; TRBD1 aligns across 9 bases. The CDR3 contains 15 residues. CDR1 and CDR2 (germline): LNHDA, SQIVND (reference sequence). The V and J ends lost 5 bases and 5 bases, in that order; junction bases with no gene match: 9. This CDR3 is CASSPQTGGAETQYF. The part of the CDR3 DNA that was read is TGTGCCAGTAGTCCCCAGACAGGGGGGGCGGAGACC.

Many counts were recorded for this clone. The read halts 3 residues ahead of the CDR3 end, with the missing end drawn from the germline J gene. The J gene is TRBJ2-2, the V gene TRBV20-1, with TRBD2 matching 13 bases. Germline trimming cut 5 bases from V and 6 bases from J; bases unmatched to any gene: 3. Germline CDR1 DFQATT, CDR2 SNEGSKA (reference sequence). This CDR3 spans 14 amino acids. The CDR3 loop is CSAPTSGRSGELFF. The DNA read from the CDR3 is TGCAGTGCTCCGACTAGCGGGAGGTCCGGGGAG.

This clone was detected many times. The CDR3 reads CSVERTSRYNEQFF. The part of the CDR3 DNA that was read is TGCAGCGTTGAAAGAACTAGCCGGTACAATGAG. The chain employs TRBV29-1 and TRBJ2-1, with D perhaps TRBD2 (6 bases). The CDR3 extends 3 residues past the end of the read, so its final part is completed from the germline J gene. Per the germline V gene, CDR1 is SQVTM and CDR2 is ANQGSEA. Trimming took off 2 bases at V and 4 bases at J, with 12 bases between the two ends. The CDR3 runs to 14 residues.

This clone was recorded many times. From the germline J gene comes the end of the CDR3, since the read stops 3 residues before it. The chain combines TRBV20-1 with TRBJ2-5, with 7 nucleotides matching TRBD2. J gave up 4 bases and V 1 base, and 3 bases lay outside the gene matches. Germline values: CDR1 DFQATT, CDR2 SNEGSKA (reference sequence). This CDR3 has 13 residues. CDR3 protein: CSARGPSGETQYF. The covered CDR3 bases are TGCAGTGCTAGAGGTCCTAGCGGAGAGACC.

This clone showed up many times. The DNA read from the CDR3 is TGCAGCGTTGAATTGGGACAGGGGGCCGACTACGAG. Protein sequence: CSVELGQGADYE. From start to end, the CDR3 is CSVELGQGADYEQYF. V usage is TRBV29-1 and J usage is TRBJ2-7; TRBD1 matches 12 bases. The read terminates 3 residues before the CDR3 end, so the remaining end is supplied by the germline J gene. Per germline, CDR1 SQVTM and CDR2 ANQGSEA. The CDR3 has 15 residues. The V segment lost 2 bases and the J segment 3 bases; nucleotides outside the gene matches: 5.

This clone appeared many times. The CDR3 end is not reached by the read, which stops 3 residues before it; the germline J gene fills it in. The gene calls are TRBV20-1 and TRBJ2-4; TRBD2 aligns across 8 bases. This CDR3 spans 16 amino acids. Germline V lookup: CDR1 DFQATT, CDR2 SNEGSKA (reference sequence). The DNA read from the CDR3 is TGCAGTGCTAGAGATCCGGCCATGCGGCGGGGGGCGGAT. It translates to CSARDPAMRRGAD. The entire CDR3 reads CSARDPAMRRGADQYF.

This clone was observed many times. Read sequence stops 3 residues before the CDR3 end, and the germline J gene provides the missing end. This sequence joins TRBV10-1 and TRBJ2-1, with TRBD1 matching 11 bases. V lost 3 bases to trimming and J lost 4 bases; unmatched junction nucleotides: 2. This CDR3 has 15 residues. Germline V gives CDR1 WNHNN, CDR2 SYGVQD (reference sequence). CDR3 bases read: TGCGCCAGCAGTGAAGGACAGGGGGCTTACAATGAG. Its protein product is CASSEGQGAYNE. The full CDR3 protein is CASSEGQGAYNEQFF.

This clone was detected ten times or more. Coverage ceases 3 residues before the CDR3 finishes, and the germline J gene fills in the end. The chain links TRBV19 to TRBJ2-1; D perhaps matches TRBD2 (5 bases). This CDR3 is 15 amino acids long. Germline lookup yields CDR1 LNHDA and CDR2 SQIVND (reference sequence). Trimming shortened V by 3 bases and J by 0 bases, and 9 bases separated the two germline ends. CDR3 bases read: TGTGCCAGTAGTATGCAAAGCGGCTCCTACAATGAG. Its translation is CASSMQSGSYNE. The complete CDR3 reads CASSMQSGSYNEQFF.

This clone was recorded many times. The sequenced fragment ends 3 residues before the CDR3 boundary, so the rest is inferred from the germline J gene. The rearrangement links TRBV10-3 to TRBJ1-4; perhaps TRBD1 as D (5 bases). V lost 0 bases, J lost 6 bases, and 11 bases lay in between. The CDR3 is 15 amino acids. Germline CDR1 ENHRY, CDR2 SYGVKD. The CDR3 sequence is CAISESRGWDEKLFF. The covered CDR3 bases are TGTGCCATCAGTGAGTCGCGGGGCTGGGATGAAAAA.

This clone has a count of ten or more. With the read ending 3 residues before the CDR3 end, the germline J gene is used to fill in that end. The chain recombines TRBV29-1 with TRBJ2-7; 7 nucleotides line up with TRBD1. The CDR3 is 13 residues long. The V gene's germline CDR1 is SQVTM and CDR2 ANQGSEA. The ends lost 7 bases at V and 1 base at J; junction bases unmatched: 7. The CDR3 is CSAYTGQSYEQYF. The CDR3 bases that were read are TGCAGCGCCTACACGGGACAGTCCTACGAG.

This clone was seen repeatedly, ten times or more. The CDR3 goes on 3 residues after the read ends, and that part is filled in from the germline J gene. The V and J genes are TRBV18 and TRBJ2-2, with a possible D match to TRBD1 (6 bases). Trimming shortened V by 3 bases and J by 3 bases, and 17 bases separated the two germline ends. The V gene's germline CDR1 is KGHSH and CDR2 LQKENI. This CDR3 spans 17 amino acids. This chain's CDR3 is CASSPMDSASDTGELFF. CDR3 DNA, as far as it was read: TGTGCCAGCTCACCGATGGACAGCGCTTCGGACACCGGGGAG.

Of note for this clone: The observed sequence ends 3 residues before the CDR3 terminus, with the missing tail filled in from the germline J gene. The chain recombines TRBV20-1 with TRBJ1-2, with D maybe TRBD1 (5 bases). The CDR3 sequence is 15 residues long. Germline assignment: CDR1 DFQATT and CDR2 SNEGSKA (reference sequence). CDR3: CSARDQQGGRETYTF. The DNA read from the CDR3 is TGCAGTGCTAGAGATCAGCAGGGAGGAAGGGAGACC.

Turning to this clone: The read stops 3 residues short of the end of the CDR3; the missing end is completed from the germline J gene. This sequence joins TRBV19 and TRBJ1-1; D not certain. This CDR3 region has 13 residues. The germline V gene encodes CDR1 LNHDA and CDR2 SQIVND (reference sequence). V gave up 4 bases and J gave up 5 bases, with 11 bases separating them. CDR3 region: CASSNNGQTEAFF. Partial CDR3 DNA: TGTGCCAGTAGTAATAATGGGCAGACTGAA.

This clone was observed many times. The read gets to within 3 residues of the CDR3 end, and the germline J gene fills in the rest. This chain links TRBV30 with TRBJ1-4, with unresolved D. The CDR3 sequence is 13 residues long. CDR1 and CDR2 from the germline V gene are GTSNPN and SVGIG (reference sequence). Trimming pared 0 bases from V and 5 bases from J, leaving 7 bases between. The CDR3 reads CAWSVAENEKLFF. Partial CDR3 DNA: TGTGCCTGGAGTGTTGCGGAGAATGAAAAA.

In its sample, this clone was seen many times. Read coverage stops 3 residues before the CDR3 terminus; the germline J gene supplies the remainder. J is TRBJ2-7 and V is TRBV20-1, with a possible D match to TRBD1 (6 bases). Germline CDR1 reads DFQATT; CDR2 reads SNEGSKA (reference sequence). This CDR3 spans 13 amino acids. With 2 bases removed from V and 5 bases from J, the gap between germline ends came to 13 bases. The sequenced CDR3 bases are TGCAGTGCTAGACGCAGGGGTCGACACGAG. This translates into CSARRRGRHE. The full CDR3 reads CSARRRGRHEQYF.

Remarks on this clone: From the germline J gene comes the end of the CDR3, since the read stops 3 residues before it. This sequence joins TRBV30 and TRBJ1-2; 7 bases are a match to TRBD1. CDR1 and CDR2 from the germline V gene are GTSNPN and SVGIG (reference sequence). The CDR3 has 15 residues. The sequenced part of the CDR3 DNA is TGTGCCTGGAGCCCTAGACAGGGAGGTCCCTACGAC. This translates into CAWSPRQGGPYD. The full-length CDR3 reads as CAWSPRQGGPYDYTF.

A word on this clone: The CDR3 goes on 3 residues after the read ends, and that part is filled in from the germline J gene. The V gene is TRBV2, the J gene TRBJ2-3; 9 positions match TRBD1. Germline V gene lookup returns CDR1 SNHLY and CDR2 FYNNEI. The CDR3 extends over 13 amino acids. The covered CDR3 bases are TGTGCCAGCAGGGACAGGGGTTTTGAGACG. The encoded protein is CASRDRGFET. The complete CDR3 reads CASRDRGFETQYF.

Worth noting for this clone: The CDR3 end falls 3 residues outside the read, so it is completed with the germline J gene. V and J are TRBV18 and TRBJ2-7, with 11 bases that match TRBD2. The J segment lost 4 bases and the V segment lost 6 bases, leaving 8 bases of the junction unmatched. Germline CDR1 KGHSH, CDR2 LQKENI. The CDR3 is made up of 15 amino acids. The covered CDR3 bases are TGTGCCAGCTCGCTTAGCGGGAGGGCCGAGTACGAG. Its translation is CASSLSGRAEYE. The full CDR3 protein is CASSLSGRAEYEQYF.

This clone was seen ten or more times. CDR3 bases read: TGCGCCAGCAGCTTTGAGGACAGTATCCCCAGAAACACTGAA. Translation: CASSFEDSIPRNTE. In full, the CDR3 is CASSFEDSIPRNTEAFF. V usage is TRBV5-1 and J usage is TRBJ1-1; D possibly corresponds to TRBD1 (6 bases). From the germline J gene comes the end of the CDR3, since the read stops 3 residues before it. V was cut by 2 bases and J by 2 bases, with 19 bases left in between. The germline CDR1 and CDR2 sequences are SGHRS and YFSETQ. The CDR3 has 17 residues.